This T cell receptor (beta chain) was observed in a study of response to subunit inactivated influenza vaccine. MiXCR was run by TCRdb on the RT-PCR reads, yielding one entry per CDR3 protein. The repertoire holds some 200,000 distinct CDR3 sequences, with around 12% as singletons. The V and J ends lost 5 bases and 0 bases respectively, with 14 bases between them. Germline-derived CDR1 and CDR2 are LNHNV and YYDKDF (reference sequence). CDR3 size: 16 residues. This clonotype was picked up a small number of times. The same data also went into a second study, on T cells expressing NK-cell markers. That source adds: With UMIs, 5'RACE template switching was used to make TCR beta cDNA. In a few donors, these clonotypes also led the CD3+CD56-NKG2C+ fraction.

The sequencing used CD8+ T cells sorted from PBMCs, collected 12 days after vaccination. The receptor's source is a man aged 50-59 years who received an inactivated influenza vaccine. V is TRBV15 and J is TRBJ1-5, with D possibly matching TRBD1 (5 bases). The CDR3 coding sequence is TGTGCCACCAGCGAGGGGTGGATTGATAGCAATCAGCCCCAGCATTTT. Translated: CATSEGWIDSNQPQHF.